One sample yielded the 8 T cell receptor beta chains listed below, sequenced in a study of T cell repertoires in cytomegalovirus infection. TCRdb reprocessed the reads with MiXCR, giving one entry per CDR3 protein. The sample holds some 480,000 distinct CDR3 sequences; 25% to 35% are singletons and the top ten take 15% to 20%. Antigen specificity for these receptors is unknown. This sample comprised cultured PBMCs, obtained from culture after CMV antigen stimulation. Every receptor here comes from a human donor in good health (CMV status not recorded). Some clones in this sample may be carry-over from other donors' samples.

This chain uses TRBV7-6 with TRBJ1-1; possibly TRBD1 for D (5 bases). V was shortened by 1 base and J by 8 bases, with 14 bases between the two germline ends. The CDR3 totals 14 residues. Germline V lookup: CDR1 SGHVS, CDR2 FNYEAQ. The CDR3 spells CASSLGVQGTEAFF. The DNA for the CDR3 is TGTGCCAGCAGCTTAGGTGTCCAGGGTACCGAAGCTTTCTTT.

In this sample, this clonotype turned up a few times. The rearrangement uses TRBV7-2 and TRBJ2-1, with TRBD2 identical over 12 bases. CDR1 SGHTA and CDR2 FQGNSA come from the germline V gene. The CDR3 covers 13 residues. V lost 5 bases, J lost 13 bases, and 6 bases stayed unmatched. The CDR3 nucleotides are TGTGCCAGCAGCGGGTCACTAGCGGGGGGACAGTTCTTC. Amino acid sequence: CASSGSLAGGQFF.

V gene TRBV10-3 combines with J gene TRBJ1-2; a possible D gene is TRBD1 (5 bases). CDR3 size: 13 residues. Looked up from germline, CDR1 is ENHRY and CDR2 is SYGVKD. Trimming cost V 3 bases and J 7 bases, with 12 bases left between them. CDR3 sequence: CAISDGTRGGYTF. Written as DNA, the CDR3 is TGTGCCATCAGTGACGGGACCCGAGGTGGCTACACCTTC.

V gene TRBV12-3 or TRBV12-4 combines with J gene TRBJ1-5, with 7 bases matching TRBD1. This CDR3 is built from 14 residues. Unmatched junction bases numbered 6, after V lost 7 bases and J lost 3 bases. The CDR3 protein is CASTSDRSNQPQHF. Written as DNA, the CDR3 is TGTGCCAGCACTTCGGACAGGTCCAATCAGCCCCAGCATTTT.

The rearrangement links TRBV6-5 to TRBJ1-5, with 10 bases aligning to TRBD1. V gave up 4 bases and J gave up 3 bases; unmatched junction bases: 3. This CDR3 is built from 15 residues. Germline V gene data show CDR1 as MNHEY and CDR2 as SVGAGI. The CDR3 DNA reads as TGTGCCAGCAGTTGGACAGGGGGTCTCAATCAGCCCCAGCATTTT. Amino acid sequence: CASSWTGGLNQPQHF.

This chain joins TRBV6-1 and TRBJ1-4; D is unclear. Looked up from germline, CDR1 is MNHNS and CDR2 is SASEGT. The ends were cut back, 6 bases at V and 0 bases at J, with 8 bases in the middle. The CDR3 totals 14 residues. DNA for the CDR3: TGTGCCAGCAGAATAGACGCAACTAATGAAAAACTGTTTTTT. Translation: CASRIDATNEKLFF.

The table lists this clonotype with many counts. The chain recombines TRBV6-5 with TRBJ2-7; the D is unclear. Deletions cut 0 bases from V and 2 bases from J, with 8 bases between. The CDR3 spans 14 residues. From germline, CDR1 is MNHEY and CDR2 SVGAGI. The CDR3, as DNA: TGTGCCAGCAGTTACTCATTCGAGGCCTACGAGCAGTACTTC. Protein sequence: CASSYSFEAYEQYF.

This clonotype was detected only a few times. The CDR3 DNA sequence: TGTGCCAGCAGACGGGGACCCCTCAGGGCCAATCAGCCCCAGCATTTT. Protein: CASRRGPLRANQPQHF. This chain joins TRBV12-3 or TRBV12-4 and TRBJ1-5; TRBD1 might be the D (5 bases). The CDR3 is 16 residues long. V was shortened by 6 bases and J by 3 bases, with 18 bases between the two germline ends.